This TCR beta chain is drawn from a study of shared clonotypes between healthy human individuals. Overall study: Ranging from 18 to 49 in age, donors were two women and a few men.

About this clone itself: Its antigen is still unknown.

Overall study findings and caveats: Sequencing depth was predicted to influence how clonotypes are shared among donors. The study found lower generation probabilities in non-shared clonotypes than in those shared by all four donors.

Naive CD8 cells were CD45RO-negative, positively selected for CCR7, excluding terminally differentiated effector memory CD45RA+ cells. Donors, healthy HIV-negative adults, lacked recent acute infections or vaccinations. Profiling relied on immunoSEQ multiplex PCR, and the TCRdb table lists in-frame clones only, not all of them. The sample lists hundreds of thousands of clones; roughly 96% were seen once. The TCR comes from a woman in her 30s in good health. Source material: naive CD8+ T cells sorted from blood.

CDR3 DNA: TGCGCCAGCAGTCAATGGGGACAGAGGAGAGAGACCCAGTACTTC. Translation: CASSQWGQRRETQYF. The chain employs TRBV23-1 and TRBJ2-5; 7 bases match TRBD1. TRBV23-1 is identified as an open reading frame with a role that is uncertain. V shed 1 base and J 4 bases; nucleotides not matched to a gene: 6. This CDR3 is 15 amino acids long.